These 13 T cell receptor beta chains were all obtained from the same sample, sequenced in a study of T cell responses to AZD1222 COVID-19 vaccine. Assay: immunoSEQ multiplex PCR; the TCRdb copy retains only in-frame clones and omits some. Found here are roughly 24,000 clones, approximately 88% of them singletons; the top ten hold roughly 2.7%. The sequencing used peripheral blood, collected 28 days after the second AZD1222 dose. These receptors all stem from an adult who received the AZD1222 COVID-19 vaccine.

The chain links TRBV3-1 (or the pseudogene TRBV3-2) to TRBJ2-7; possibly TRBD1 for D (6 bases). With 0 bases removed from V and 3 bases from J, the gap between germline ends came to 15 bases. CDR1 is LGHDT, CDR2 YNNKEL, per germline (reference sequence). The CDR3 is 16 amino acids. The CDR3 loop is CASSQDQGWADYEQYF. CDR3 nucleotides: TGTGCCAGCAGCCAAGATCAGGGGTGGGCTGACTACGAGCAGTACTTC.

This rearrangement joins TRBV7-2 to TRBJ2-5, with D maybe TRBD2 (6 bases). CDR3 length equals 14 residues. The germline V and J ends were trimmed by 5 bases and 1 base, with 11 bases remaining between them. The germline V gene has CDR1 SGHTA and CDR2 FQGNSA. Here the CDR3 DNA reads TGTGCCAGCAGCCCTCTCGGGGGCCAAGAGACCCAGTACTTC. Translated, it gives CASSPLGGQETQYF.

The V call is TRBV28, the J call TRBJ1-2; D gene uncertain. This CDR3 is 14 amino acids long. The V gene's germline CDR1 is MDHEN and CDR2 SYDVKM. V was pared by 8 bases and J by 3 bases, with 16 bases between. The CDR3 bases are TGTGCCAGCTACCGCCACGGCGGATACTATGGCTACACCTTC. This codes for CASYRHGGYYGYTF.

This chain uses TRBV28 with TRBJ1-1, with D hard to call. The CDR3 is 13 amino acids. CDR1 is MDHEN and CDR2 is SYDVKM in the germline V gene. V lost 5 bases and J lost 8, with 15 bases in between. The CDR3 region has the DNA TGTGCCAGCAGTGAAACAAGGTGGTTGGAAGCTTTCTTT. Amino acids: CASSETRWLEAFF.

The V gene is TRBV7-3, the J gene TRBJ1-6; D perhaps matches TRBD1 (6 bases). The CDR3 has 17 residues. Germline lookup yields CDR1 SGHTA and CDR2 FQGTGA. V dropped 4 bases and J dropped 0 bases, with 13 bases sitting between them. The CDR3 reads CASSSQGNGSYNSPLHF. The CDR3 DNA reads as TGTGCCAGCAGCTCGCAGGGGAATGGCTCCTATAATTCACCCCTCCACTTT.

This clone is a singleton in its sample. The chain combines TRBV19 with TRBJ1-3; D perhaps matches TRBD1 (6 bases). The V end lost 7 bases, the J end lost 0 bases, and 10 bases lay between the germline ends. The germline V gene encodes CDR1 LNHDA and CDR2 SQIVND (reference sequence). The CDR3 consists of 14 residues. The CDR3 DNA sequence: TGTGCCAGTATGGGACACAACTCTGGAAACACCATATATTTT. It yields the protein CASMGHNSGNTIYF. Combining the CDR3 with reference TRBV19 and TRBJ1-3 gives the whole variable domain DGGITQSPKYLFRKEGQNVTLSCEQNLNHDAMYWYRQDPGQGLRLIYYSQIVNDFQKGDIAEGYSVSREKKESFPLTVTSAQKNPTAFYLCASMGHNSGNTIYFGEGSWLTVV.

V is TRBV11-2 and J is TRBJ2-1; 7 positions agree with TRBD2. The CDR3 contains 13 residues. V was clipped by 5 bases and J by 9 bases; unmatched bases: 7. The germline V gene encodes CDR1 SGHAT and CDR2 FQNNGV. The CDR3: CASSVPGGSEQFF. The CDR3 DNA is TGTGCCAGCAGCGTTCCGGGGGGTAGTGAGCAGTTCTTC.

The chain recombines TRBV9 with TRBJ1-1, with 8 bases that match TRBD1. There are 15 residues in the CDR3. The V gene end was trimmed by 0 bases and the J gene end by 4 bases; junction bases not matched to a gene: 5. Per germline, CDR1 SGDLS and CDR2 YYNGEE. CDR3 bases: TGTGCCAGCAGCGTAGAGCAGGGGGCCGGCACTGAAGCTTTCTTT. This encodes CASSVEQGAGTEAFF.

The chain links TRBV9 to TRBJ1-2, with D uncertain. The V gene's germline CDR1 is SGDLS and CDR2 YYNGEE. V lost 0 bases, J lost 9 bases, and 6 bases lay in between. The CDR3 has 11 residues. This CDR3 reads CASSVGISYTF. CDR3 sequence (DNA): TGTGCCAGCAGCGTAGGCATTAGCTACACCTTC. Combining the CDR3 with reference TRBV9 and TRBJ1-2 gives the whole variable domain DSGVTQTPKHLITATGQRVTLRCSPRSGDLSVYWYQQSLDQGLQFLIQYYNGEERAKGNILERFSAQQFPDLHSELNLSSLELGDSALYFCASSVGISYTFGSGTRLTVV.

The gene calls are TRBV27 and TRBJ1-2; D uncertain. Germline CDR1 MNHEY, CDR2 SMNVEV (reference sequence). This CDR3 region has 13 residues. Trimming cost V 6 bases and J 4 bases, with 12 bases left between them. The CDR3 region has the DNA TGTGCCAGCAGCTTAGAGGGCGCCTATGGCTACACCTTC. Translating it yields CASSLEGAYGYTF.

The rearrangement links TRBV7-8 to TRBJ2-7; 11 positions agree with TRBD2. Germline V gene sequence: CDR1 SGHVS, CDR2 FQNEAQ. With 5 bases clipped from V and 3 bases from J, the junction kept 3 bases outside the gene matches. The length of the CDR3 is 14 residues. DNA of the CDR3: TGTGCCAGCAGCCGGCTAGCGGGGGGCTACGAGCAGTACTTC. It codes for CASSRLAGGYEQYF. Full variable domain (rest looked up from reference TRBV7-8 and TRBJ2-7): GAGVSQSPRYKVAKRGQDVALRCDPISGHVSLFWYQQALGQGPEFLTYFQNEAQLDKSGLPSDRFFAERPEGSVSTLKIQRTQQEDSAVYLCASSRLAGGYEQYFGPGTRLTVT.

This chain connects TRBV19 to TRBJ2-4, with D unresolved. V lost 6 bases and J 2 bases, leaving 14 bases between the germline ends. This CDR3 spans 15 amino acids. Germline-derived CDR1 and CDR2 are LNHDA and SQIVND (reference sequence). For the CDR3, the DNA is TGTGCCAGTAGCTCAGGAGAGAGGTCCAAAAACATTCAGTACTTC. It specifies CASSSGERSKNIQYF.

The chain recombines TRBV7-2 with TRBJ1-1; perhaps TRBD1 as D (5 bases). CDR1 and CDR2 (germline): SGHTA, FQGNSA. This CDR3 region has 15 residues. V was cut by 5 bases and J by 2 bases, with 15 bases left in between. CDR3 region: CASSVARGKNTEAFF. The CDR3 DNA reads as TGTGCCAGCAGCGTTGCGCGGGGGAAAAACACTGAAGCTTTCTTT. Combining the CDR3 with reference TRBV7-2 and TRBJ1-1 gives the whole variable domain GAGVSQSPSNKVTEKGKDVELRCDPISGHTALYWYRQSLGQGLEFLIYFQGNSAPDKSGLPSDRFSAERTGGSVSTLTIQRTQQEDSAVYLCASSVARGKNTEAFFGQGTRLTVV.